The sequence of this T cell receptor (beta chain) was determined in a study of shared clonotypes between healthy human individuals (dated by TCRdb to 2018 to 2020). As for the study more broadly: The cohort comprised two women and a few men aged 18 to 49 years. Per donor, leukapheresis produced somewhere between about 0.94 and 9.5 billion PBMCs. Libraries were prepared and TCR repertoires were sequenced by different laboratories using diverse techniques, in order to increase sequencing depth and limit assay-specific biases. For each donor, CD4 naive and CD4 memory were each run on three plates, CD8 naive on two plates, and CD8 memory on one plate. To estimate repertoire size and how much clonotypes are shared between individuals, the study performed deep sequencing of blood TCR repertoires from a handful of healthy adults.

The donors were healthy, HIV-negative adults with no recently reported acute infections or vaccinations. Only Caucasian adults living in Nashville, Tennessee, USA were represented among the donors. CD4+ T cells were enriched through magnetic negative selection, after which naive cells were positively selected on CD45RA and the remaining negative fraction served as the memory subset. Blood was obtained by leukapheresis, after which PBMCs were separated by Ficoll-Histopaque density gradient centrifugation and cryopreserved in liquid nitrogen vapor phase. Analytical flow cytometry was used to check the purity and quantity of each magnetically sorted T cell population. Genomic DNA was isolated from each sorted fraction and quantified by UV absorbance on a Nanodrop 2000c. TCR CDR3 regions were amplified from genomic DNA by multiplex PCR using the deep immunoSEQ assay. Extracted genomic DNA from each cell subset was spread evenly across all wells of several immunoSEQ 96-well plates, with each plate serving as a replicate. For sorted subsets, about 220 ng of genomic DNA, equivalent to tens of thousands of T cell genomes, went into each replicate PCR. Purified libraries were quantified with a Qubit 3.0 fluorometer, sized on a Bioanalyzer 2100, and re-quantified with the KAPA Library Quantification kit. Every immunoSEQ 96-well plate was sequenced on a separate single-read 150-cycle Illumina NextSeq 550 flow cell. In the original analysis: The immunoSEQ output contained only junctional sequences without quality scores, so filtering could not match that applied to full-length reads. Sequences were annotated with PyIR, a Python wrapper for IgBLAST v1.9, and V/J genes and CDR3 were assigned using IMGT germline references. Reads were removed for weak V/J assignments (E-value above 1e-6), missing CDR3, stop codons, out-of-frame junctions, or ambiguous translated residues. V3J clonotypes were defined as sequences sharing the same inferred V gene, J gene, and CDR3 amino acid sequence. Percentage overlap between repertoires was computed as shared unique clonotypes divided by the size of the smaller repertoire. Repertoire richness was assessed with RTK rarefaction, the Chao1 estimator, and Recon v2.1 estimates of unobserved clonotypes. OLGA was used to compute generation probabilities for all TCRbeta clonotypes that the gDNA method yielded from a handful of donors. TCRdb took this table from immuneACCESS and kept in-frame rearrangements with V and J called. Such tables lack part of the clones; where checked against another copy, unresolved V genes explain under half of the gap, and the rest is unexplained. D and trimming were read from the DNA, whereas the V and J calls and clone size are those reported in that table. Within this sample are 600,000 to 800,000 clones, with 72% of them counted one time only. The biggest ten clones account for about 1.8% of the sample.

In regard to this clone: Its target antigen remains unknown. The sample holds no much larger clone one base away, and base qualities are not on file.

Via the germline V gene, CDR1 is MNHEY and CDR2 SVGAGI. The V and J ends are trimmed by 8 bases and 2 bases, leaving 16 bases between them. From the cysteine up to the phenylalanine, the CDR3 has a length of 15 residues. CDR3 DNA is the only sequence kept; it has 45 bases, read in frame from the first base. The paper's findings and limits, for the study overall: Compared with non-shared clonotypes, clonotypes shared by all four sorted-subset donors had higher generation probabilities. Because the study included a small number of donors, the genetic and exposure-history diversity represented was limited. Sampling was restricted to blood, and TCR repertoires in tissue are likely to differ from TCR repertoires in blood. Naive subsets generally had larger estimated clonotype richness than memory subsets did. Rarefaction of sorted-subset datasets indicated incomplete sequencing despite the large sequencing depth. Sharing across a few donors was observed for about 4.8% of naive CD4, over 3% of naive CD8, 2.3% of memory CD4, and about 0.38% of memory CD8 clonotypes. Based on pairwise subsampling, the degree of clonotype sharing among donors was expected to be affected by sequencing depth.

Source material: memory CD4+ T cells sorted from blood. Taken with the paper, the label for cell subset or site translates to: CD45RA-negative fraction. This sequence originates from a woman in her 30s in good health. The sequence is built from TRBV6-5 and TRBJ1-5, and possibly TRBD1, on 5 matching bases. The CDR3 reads CASARGLEGNQPQHF. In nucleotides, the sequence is TGTGCCAGCGCGAGGGGCCTAGAGGGCAATCAGCCCCAGCATTTT.